This passage covers 24 T cell receptor beta chains from one sample sequenced in a study of blood T cells in healthy people across ages. A second PCR, run for about 6 to 12 cycles, used a sample-barcoded 5' primer plus a J-beta primer mix. TCRdb processed the 5' RACE reads anew with MiXCR; each CDR3 protein has one entry. The sample includes 1.8 million or so distinct CDR3 sequences, 30% to 40% of them seen just once. Sequencing was done on a sample of blood. The receptors were sampled from a human donor in good health.

This sequence joins TRBV5-1 and TRBJ2-7; perhaps TRBD1 as D (6 bases). Germline CDR1 is SGHRS and CDR2 is YFSETQ. The CDR3 extends over 14 amino acids. The V gene lost 4 bases and the J gene lost 0 bases, with 11 bases spanning the gap. CDR3 sequence (DNA): TGCGCCAGCAGCACTGACAGGCGCTCCTACGAGCAGTACTTC. Translated: CASSTDRRSYEQYF.

The chain couples TRBV20-1 to TRBJ2-1; TRBD2 aligns across 10 bases. Per the germline V gene, CDR1 is DFQATT and CDR2 is SNEGSKA (reference sequence). V dropped 1 base and J dropped 5; count of bases not matched to a gene: 17. The CDR3 covers 19 residues. CDR3 DNA: TGCAGTGCTAGAGGAGGGGGCTGGAGCGGGGGGGTTTCCAACAATGAGCAGTTCTTC. Translating it yields CSARGGGWSGGVSNNEQFF.

The gene calls are TRBV20-1 and TRBJ2-4, with 12 bases identical to TRBD2. The assigned J gene may be wrong: the sequence end matches TRBJ2-7 better. The CDR3 loop spans 14 amino acids. Germline CDR1 is DFQATT and CDR2 is SNEGSKA (reference sequence). The CDR3 sequence is CSARLAGGYYEQYF. DNA of the CDR3: TGCAGTGCTAGACTAGCGGGGGGGTACTACGAGCAGTACTTC.

This sequence joins TRBV25-1 and TRBJ2-7; 7 positions match TRBD2. The CDR3 runs to 15 residues. Trimming at V came to 5 bases and at J to 0 bases, leaving 7 bases not matched to a gene. Germline CDR1 and CDR2: MGHDK and SYGVNS. The CDR3, as DNA: TGTGCCAGCAGTTCGGGGACTATCAGCTCCTACGAGCAGTACTTC. As protein: CASSSGTISSYEQYF.

Concerning this clonotype: The junction differs from germline at one of its ends, possibly a read error. The gene calls are TRBV20-1 and TRBJ2-7; D could derive from TRBD1 or TRBD2 (6 bases each). Germline loops: CDR1 DFQATT, CDR2 SNEGSKA (reference sequence). This CDR3 is 15 amino acids long. The chain's CDR3 is CSARGEKGGSYGQYF. The CDR3 nucleotides read TGCAGTGCTAGAGGTGAAAAGGGGGGCTCTTACGGGCAGTACTTC.

This clonotype was found a few times. The rearrangement uses TRBV29-1 and TRBJ2-5; D uncertain. This CDR3 is built from 12 residues. V was pared by 8 bases and J by 6 bases, with 16 bases between. Germline CDR1 SQVTM, CDR2 ANQGSEA. CDR3 nucleotides: TGCAGCACAAAGGAGACCGCCCAGACCCAGTACTTC. As protein: CSTKETAQTQYF.

This clonotype has at least ten counts. The rearrangement uses TRBV9 and TRBJ2-5; no firm D call. This CDR3 contains 14 residues. V lost 2 bases and J 5 bases, leaving 13 bases between the germline ends. Germline lookup yields CDR1 SGDLS and CDR2 YYNGEE. The CDR3 loop reads CASSVRRFGETQYF. CDR3 DNA: TGTGCCAGCAGCGTTAGACGGTTTGGGGAGACCCAGTACTTC.

This clonotype has a handful of counts. The chain joins TRBV20-1 to TRBJ1-2; a possible D gene is TRBD1 (5 bases). The CDR3 totals 13 residues. The germline V gene encodes CDR1 DFQATT and CDR2 SNEGSKA (reference sequence). Trimming removed 3 bases from V and 3 bases from J, with 11 bases in between. The DNA for the CDR3 is TGCAGTGCTAGTGTCCAGGGACACTATGGCTACACCTTC. Amino acids: CSASVQGHYGYTF.

The rearrangement joins TRBV9 to TRBJ2-5; D is unresolved. V lost 3 bases and J 5 bases, leaving 11 bases between the germline ends. Germline CDR1 is SGDLS and CDR2 is YYNGEE. This CDR3 comprises 13 residues. For the CDR3, the DNA is TGTGCCAGCAGCGAGTCCCCCGCGGAGACCCAGTACTTC. Its protein product is CASSESPAETQYF.

With respect to this clonotype: As the CDR3 is not closed by the conserved phenylalanine or tryptophan, this likely results from a read error. This chain uses TRBV7-3 with TRBJ2-6; D gene uncertain. The CDR3 has 13 residues. CDR1 and CDR2 from the germline V gene are SGHTA and FQGTGA. The V end was cut by 4 bases, the J end by 6 bases, with 7 bases between. Here the CDR3 reads CASSSSQANVLTC. CDR3 nucleotides: TGTGCCAGCAGCTCCTCCCAGGCCAACGTCCTGACTTGC.

This clonotype turned up a few times. This chain uses TRBV12-3 or TRBV12-4 with TRBJ1-2; possible D gene TRBD1, 5 bases. V lost 9 bases, J lost 6 bases, and 17 bases lay in between. CDR3 length: 13 amino acids. In DNA, the CDR3 is TGTGCCAGTAGCCTCAGGGTTGTTAATGGCTACACCTTC. Translation: CASSLRVVNGYTF.

This clonotype was found a few times. The chain links TRBV6-5 to TRBJ1-2, with 7 positions matching TRBD1. V trimming: 6 bases; J trimming: 4 bases; junction bases outside the gene matches: 11. CDR3 length: 15 residues. CDR1 is MNHEY, CDR2 SVGAGI, per germline. The CDR3 sequence is CASRKGQAVAYGYTF. CDR3 DNA sequence: TGTGCCAGCAGGAAAGGACAGGCGGTTGCCTATGGCTACACCTTC.

This chain joins TRBV14 and TRBJ2-3; D remains unclear. This CDR3 region has 14 residues. Germline values: CDR1 SGHDN, CDR2 FVKESK. V was shortened by 3 bases and J by 4 bases, with 11 bases between the two germline ends. CDR3: CASSQVRLPDTQYF. The CDR3, as DNA: TGTGCCAGCAGCCAGGTTCGATTACCAGATACGCAGTATTTT.

The V call is TRBV7-3, the J call TRBJ2-3, with D uncertain. Germline assignment: CDR1 SGHTA and CDR2 FQGTGA. Between the trimmed V and J ends, which lost 7 bases and 6 bases, there was a span of 32 bases. The CDR3 extends over 19 amino acids. CDR3 protein: CASTMWAGRPHYTVDTQYF. CDR3 DNA sequence: TGTGCCAGCACCATGTGGGCTGGCCGGCCCCATTACACGGTGGATACGCAGTATTTT.

This clonotype was recorded at least ten times. The chain recombines TRBV6-4 with TRBJ2-1; TRBD1 agrees at 9 bases. The CDR3 contains 16 residues. V shed 6 bases and J 3 bases; nucleotides not matched to a gene: 9. CDR1 and CDR2 from the germline V gene are MRHNA and SNTAGT. CDR3 amino acids: CASSEVGTGNYNEQFF. DNA for the CDR3: TGTGCCAGCAGCGAAGTTGGGACAGGGAACTACAATGAGCAGTTCTTC.

This clonotype is a singleton in its sample. The chain recombines TRBV9 with TRBJ1-4, with 10 bases lining up with TRBD1. Germline V gene data show CDR1 as SGDLS and CDR2 as YYNGEE. This CDR3 has 17 amino acids. V shed 0 bases, J shed 5 bases, and the junction held 7 bases outside the gene matches. The CDR3 DNA reads as TGTGCCAGCAGCGTAGGGGACAGGGGCCAAAAAAATGAAAAACTGTTTTTT. Translated: CASSVGDRGQKNEKLFF.

The chain couples TRBV20-1 to TRBJ1-2, with TRBD1 as a possible D gene (6 bases). Germline CDR1 is DFQATT and CDR2 is SNEGSKA (reference sequence). The V and J ends lost 4 bases and 4 bases respectively, with 22 bases between them. This CDR3 has 16 residues. The CDR3 region is CSAILGGATGFYGYTF. The DNA for the CDR3 is TGCAGTGCTATTCTGGGGGGTGCAACAGGGTTCTATGGCTACACCTTC.

This chain uses TRBV7-6 with TRBJ2-7; D remains ambiguous. CDR3 length: 16 amino acids. Germline V gene data show CDR1 as SGHVS and CDR2 as FNYEAQ. Deletions cut 0 bases from V and 0 bases from J, with 12 bases between. The CDR3 DNA is TGTGCCAGCAGCTTAGCGCCAGTCGGCTACTCCTACGAGCAGTACTTC. Residues: CASSLAPVGYSYEQYF.

V and J are TRBV5-6 and TRBJ2-5; D assignment may be TRBD1 or TRBD2 (5 bases each). The better agreement between TRBJ2-7 and the DNA end casts doubt on the J call. The germline V gene has CDR1 SGHDT and CDR2 YYEEEE. The CDR3 has 14 residues. CDR3 amino acids: CASSLVGDPGEQYF. CDR3 nucleotides: TGTGCCAGCAGCTTGGTCGGGGACCCCGGCGAGCAGTACTTC.

Of note for this clonotype: Possible read error: a much larger clone is one base away. The rearrangement joins TRBV7-2 to TRBJ2-1, with D possibly matching TRBD2 (6 bases). The better agreement between TRBJ2-7 and the DNA end casts doubt on the J call. The CDR3 runs to 16 residues. Germline CDR1 SGHTA, CDR2 FQGNSA. The CDR3, as DNA: TGTGCCAGCAGCTTAGATATAGGGACTGCTTACAATGAGCAGTACTTC. This codes for CASSLDIGTAYNEQYF.

The table lists this clonotype with a few counts. This sequence joins TRBV7-3 and TRBJ2-1, with 8 positions matching TRBD2. Trimming removed 5 bases from V and 5 bases from J; junction bases left unmatched: 14. The CDR3 runs to 17 residues. Germline V gene data show CDR1 as SGHTA and CDR2 as FQGTGA. CDR3 protein: CASSANPLAAGDNEQFF. Here the CDR3 DNA reads TGTGCCAGCAGCGCTAACCCCCTTGCAGCGGGGGACAATGAGCAGTTCTTC.

This sequence joins TRBV2 and TRBJ1-4; weak D call: TRBD1 (5 bases). The germline V gene encodes CDR1 SNHLY and CDR2 FYNNEI. V lost 10 bases and J lost 6, with 12 bases in between. The CDR3 runs 12 residues. CDR3 in amino acids: CATQRGYEKLFF. DNA of the CDR3: TGTGCCACCCAGAGGGGTTATGAAAAACTGTTTTTT.

This sequence joins TRBV6-2 or TRBV6-3 and TRBJ2-5; D remains unclear. CDR1 is MNHEY and CDR2 is SVGEGT in the germline V gene. The CDR3 sequence is 14 residues long. The V end was cut by 6 bases, the J end by 4 bases, with 15 bases between. CDR3: CASRDSGGRETQYF. The CDR3 bases are TGTGCCAGCAGAGATTCCGGCGGTCGAGAGACCCAGTACTTC.

This clonotype has just a few counts. The genes are TRBV27 and TRBJ2-7, with D possibly TRBD1 on 5 matching bases. CDR1 is MNHEY and CDR2 is SMNVEV in the germline V gene (reference sequence). V lost 6 bases and J lost 0, with 15 bases in between. The CDR3 sequence is 15 residues long. The CDR3 nucleotides read TGTGCCAGCAGATCATGGGCAGGGCTCTCCTACGAGCAGTACTTC. It codes for CASRSWAGLSYEQYF.